This TCR beta chain was captured by sequencing in a study of blood T cell repertoires in COVID-19. Study-level information: From T cells, B-cell-depleted T cells, or PBMCs came the material, which was cDNA or gDNA.

Participants had their cohort set by participant-reported clinical history. For recovered donors of Cohort 3, there were two negative PCRs, clearance, or symptom resolution. Trimming pared 0 bases from V and 0 bases from J, leaving 11 bases between. Germline loops: CDR1 MNHNS, CDR2 SASEGT. This CDR3 region has 16 residues. Per the authors' pipeline: Researchers report that nucleated cell counts were estimated from reference gene primer amplification. Repertoires were generated with immunoSEQ multiplex PCR, while TCRdb's copy carries only in-frame clones and drops some. V and J calls and clone size are given by that table; D and trimming were obtained from the DNA. The sample records a few hundred thousand clones, about 85% being singletons.

This clonotype was obtained from a man aged 35 to 55 who had recovered from COVID-19. The sample was PBMCs or T cells enriched from blood (not recorded which). The chain links TRBV6-1 to TRBJ1-1; D gene ambiguous. The CDR3 DNA sequence: TGTGCCAGCAGTGAAGCCGGCCGGGTGGTGAACACTGAAGCTTTCTTT. Amino acid sequence: CASSEAGRVVNTEAFF.